This T cell receptor beta chain was recovered during a study of beta chain features in type 1 diabetes (dated by TCRdb to about 2018). Describing the broader study: No differences in mean age, gender distribution, total cell number or subset yield were found between patients and healthy donors. Across all samples, approximately 100 million sorted cells were examined, and cell number per subset correlated strongly with RNA yield. The study compared TCRB repertoires of sorted circulating CD4+ T cell subsets between recently diagnosed type 1 diabetes patients and matched healthy donors. Regulatory and stem cell-like memory subsets were obtained from only 8 patients and roughly 8 healthy donors, while naive and central memory subsets were obtained from all 30 or so donors. Points the paper makes about the study in general: At VDJ recombination sites, type 1 diabetes patients had fewer insertions and more deleted nucleotides, which implies abnormalities in thymic rearrangement. Because cDNA rather than genomic DNA was sequenced, highly expressing activated cells could have been over-represented, although no difference in activation and CD3 levels was found between groups. Naive, central memory and regulatory TCRB repertoires appeared to be more similar among patients than among healthy donors. Type 1 diabetes patients showed a moderate but significant shortening of TCRB CDR3 length in all four CD4+ subsets. Shorter templates might have been favored by PCR, but patient and control samples were amplified and corrected together, so both groups would have been affected equally by any skew. Only small numbers of individuals were included in the HLA sub-analyses, which left unresolved whether HLA type had any influence on TCRB rearrangement.

Trimming takes 4 bases from V and 3 bases from J, and the germline ends sit 18 bases apart. CDR1 and CDR2 are read off the germline V gene as MGHRA and YSYEKL. From the cysteine up to the phenylalanine, the CDR3 has a length of 17 residues. The kept DNA is CDR3 alone, 51 bases in frame from the first base. From each donor, a single peripheral blood sample of about 100 mL on average was drawn into heparinised tubes. Using a panel that included CD45RO, CCR7, CD25, CD127, CD95 and CD27, naive, central memory, regulatory and stem cell-like memory CD4+ T cells were sorted on a BD FACSAria II. Purity was above 95% for every sorted population. PBMCs were isolated immediately by Lymphoprep density gradient centrifugation and stained directly without culture. So that batch effects would be minimized, each experiment stained and sorted samples in pairs, pairing one healthy donor with one patient. This clone occurred a few times. Its antigen remains undetermined. No clone much larger than this one lies a single base away; base qualities are absent.

The entire amount of isolated RNA was reverse transcribed using the High Capacity cDNA Reverse Transcription Kit, so the sequenced TCRB transcripts were expressed ones. Naive, central memory and regulatory T cell samples underwent deep immunoSEQ sequencing, averaging roughly 3.3 million total reads per sample. Sorted cells were lysed in RLT buffer, and RNA was extracted using DNase-treated RNeasy Micro or Mini kits according to cell number. Each cell subset was processed separately to prevent cross-contamination, with patient and healthy donor samples processed together. TCRB sequences were amplified from cDNA with the immunoSEQ multiplex PCR, producing 87-bp fragments spanning the CDR3 region. Sequencing of the amplicons was performed on the Illumina HiSeq platform. The authors processed their data as follows. Synthetic template baselines were used to correct PCR bias computationally, reads within Hamming distance 2 were collapsed, and singletons that could not be merged were discarded. Reads were aligned against IMGT so that V, D and J genes, CDR3 length and insertions or deletions at six rearrangement sites could be assigned. Within each subset, clonotype counts were normalized to sorted cell number, and only after that were true diversity and Gini coefficients computed with the tcR R package. Repertoire sharing was quantified using the overlap coefficient calculated on TCRB nucleotide sequences. TCRdb took over this immuneACCESS table, retaining in-frame rearrangements with V and J assigned. Such tables are incomplete; in checked studies, under half of the missing clones stem from an unresolved V gene, and the remainder is unexplained. V and J calls and clone size are copied from that table; D and trimming were computed from the DNA. The sample profile shows about 160,000 clones; less than 9.5% of them were found once. The ten largest account for about 0.9% of the sample.

The chain is encoded by TRBV4-1 joined to TRBJ2-2; there is no confident call for the D gene. This receptor was obtained from a middle-aged woman with type 1 diabetes. Sequenced material: central memory CD4+ T cells from blood. The CDR3 protein: CASSPPVAVLDTGELFF. The sequenced DNA is TGCGCCAGCAGCCCGCCTGTGGCGGTCCTCGACACCGGGGAGCTGTTTTTT.